The 26 T cell receptor beta chains given below trace back to one sample, sequenced in a study of T-cell memory formation after mild COVID-19 listed by TCRdb under 2021. Library creation used 5' RACE. Sequencing was carried out with an Illumina NovaSeq 6000. The public reads were reanalyzed by TCRdb: fastp trimming at Q25, MiXCR alignment, in-frame beta chains only. Rows matching on CDR3 protein sequence are summarized as one entry with the most common DNA and genes. This sample comprises fewer than 250,000 distinct CDR3 sequences, 15% of them detected only once. 2.1% of the sample rests with the top ten. The sequencing input was PBMCs or a T cell subset sorted from them (not recorded which). The receptors shown here come from an adult woman who had mild COVID-19 (a few samples of this study predate the infection). The sample titles of this study are shuffled in the database, so cell type and time point are left out; the donor was told from shared clones.

This clonotype has a count of ten or more. This rearrangement joins TRBV5-8 to TRBJ2-4; 7 nucleotides match TRBD1. The CDR3 length is 16 residues. Germline CDR1 reads SGHTS; CDR2 reads YDEGEE. The V and J ends lost 3 bases and 2 bases, in that order; junction bases with no gene match: 8. CDR3 coding DNA: TGTGCCAGCAGCTCCGGACAGGCCGTAACCAAAAACATTCAGTACTTC. As protein: CASSSGQAVTKNIQYF.

This clonotype was detected a few times. CDR3: CASSPSPQETQYF. CDR3 sequence (DNA): TGTGCCAGCAGCCCCTCCCCCCAAGAGACCCAGTACTTC. The chain recombines TRBV7-3 with TRBJ2-5, with D hard to call. The CDR3 contains 13 residues. Deletions cut 5 bases from V and 1 base from J, with 8 bases between. The germline V gene encodes CDR1 SGHTA and CDR2 FQGTGA.

This CDR3 is CASSQGRRAEISQYF. For the CDR3, the DNA is TGCGCCAGCAGCCAGGGAAGAAGGGCCGAGATATCGCAGTATTTT. The V call is TRBV4-1, the J call TRBJ2-3; D gene uncertain. Per germline, CDR1 MGHRA and CDR2 YSYEKL. This CDR3 has 15 amino acids. The V and J ends lost 3 bases and 10 bases respectively, with 20 bases between them.

This clonotype has only a few counts. Here the CDR3 reads CASSRQGDQPQHF. CDR3 coding DNA: TGTGCCAGCAGCAGACAGGGGGATCAGCCCCAGCATTTT. The gene calls are TRBV7-2 and TRBJ1-5, with TRBD1 matching over 9 bases. The length of the CDR3 is 13 residues. Per the germline V gene, CDR1 is SGHTA and CDR2 is FQGNSA. The V gene end was trimmed by 5 bases and the J gene end by 5 bases; junction bases not matched to a gene: 1.

The sample holds a few counts of this clonotype. The chain combines TRBV6-5 with TRBJ1-1; a possible D gene is TRBD1 (6 bases). The V gene lost 6 bases and the J gene lost 5 bases, with 19 bases spanning the gap. This CDR3 is 15 amino acids long. Germline CDR1 and CDR2: MNHEY and SVGAGI. The CDR3 nucleotides are TGTGCCAGCAGGCGCCAGGGGATGGTGAGGACTGAAGCTTTCTTT. This codes for CASRRQGMVRTEAFF.

This chain uses TRBV7-9 with TRBJ1-2, with D unresolved. Germline-derived CDR1 and CDR2 are SEHNR and FQNEAQ (reference sequence). The V gene lost 3 bases and the J gene lost 0 bases, with 11 bases spanning the gap. CDR3 length equals 15 residues. CDR3 DNA: TGTGCCAGCAGCTTGAAGGAGGGCCCTAACTATGGCTACACCTTC. Protein: CASSLKEGPNYGYTF. The whole variable domain, filled in from reference TRBV7-9 and TRBJ1-2, reads DTGVSQNPRHKITKRGQNVTFRCDPISEHNRLYWYRQTLGQGPEFLTYFQNEAQLEKSRLLSDRFSAERPKGSFSTLEIQRTEQGDSAMYLCASSLKEGPNYGYTFGSGTRLTVV.

In its sample, this clonotype was seen a few times. The V gene is TRBV10-3, the J gene TRBJ1-2, with 7 bases aligning to TRBD1. Per germline, CDR1 ENHRY and CDR2 SYGVKD. V lost 6 bases to trimming and J lost 4 bases; unmatched junction nucleotides: 8. The CDR3 has 14 amino acids. The CDR3 coding sequence is TGTGCCATCAGCCCAGGGGGAGCTTTCTATGGCTACACCTTC. The encoded protein is CAISPGGAFYGYTF.

V and J are TRBV6-5 and TRBJ1-2; no firm D call. The V end was cut by 0 bases, the J end by 5 bases, with 13 bases between. Germline V lookup: CDR1 MNHEY, CDR2 SVGAGI. There are 15 residues in the CDR3. The chain's CDR3 is CASSYSSDGKYGYTF. The CDR3, as DNA: TGTGCCAGCAGTTACTCGTCAGACGGGAAGTATGGCTACACCTTC.

Only a few counts were recorded for this clonotype. The V call is TRBV2, the J call TRBJ1-2; 10 bases fit TRBD1. V gave up 6 bases and J gave up 8 bases; unmatched junction bases: 15. This CDR3 is built from 16 residues. Germline V CDR1 and CDR2: SNHLY, FYNNEI. CDR3: CASRPTRQGAFDGYTF. The CDR3 nucleotides are TGTGCCAGCAGGCCCACCCGACAGGGGGCCTTCGACGGCTACACCTTC. The full variable domain, completed using reference TRBV2 and TRBJ1-2, is EPEVTQTPSHQVTQMGQEVILRCVPISNHLYFYWYRQILGQKVEFLVSFYNNEISEKSEIFDDQFSVERPDGSNFTLKIRSTKLEDSAMYFCASRPTRQGAFDGYTFGSGTRLTVV.

The chain joins TRBV15 to TRBJ2-3, with D possibly TRBD2 on 5 matching bases. Germline V gene lookup returns CDR1 LNHNV and CDR2 YYDKDF (reference sequence). Trimming stripped 3 bases from V and 6 bases from J, with 13 bases between. CDR3 length equals 14 residues. CDR3 nucleotides: TGTGCCACCAGCAGGGAACTGACGGGGGATACGCAGTATTTT. It encodes CATSRELTGDTQYF.

This clonotype was counted a few times. The chain recombines TRBV20-1 with TRBJ2-3, with D possibly being TRBD2 (6 bases). The germline CDR1 and CDR2 sequences are DFQATT and SNEGSKA (reference sequence). V was shortened by 8 bases and J by 2 bases, with 29 bases between the two germline ends. This CDR3 is built from 18 residues. The CDR3 sequence is CSIGGAMGLTALTDTQYF. The CDR3 bases are TGCAGTATAGGAGGGGCCATGGGCCTCACTGCCCTCACAGATACGCAGTATTTT.

V gene TRBV6-2 or TRBV6-3 combines with J gene TRBJ1-1; D might be TRBD1 (6 bases). Between the trimmed V and J ends, which lost 6 bases and 0 bases, there was a span of 11 bases. Germline CDR1 reads MNHEY; CDR2 reads SVGEGT. The CDR3 sequence is 14 residues long. This CDR3 is CASSNRALNTEAFF. In DNA, the CDR3 is TGTGCCAGCAGCAACAGGGCTCTGAACACTGAAGCTTTCTTT.

In this sample, this clonotype turned up a few times. The chain is built from TRBV9 and TRBJ1-3, with 7 bases fitting TRBD1. From germline, CDR1 is SGDLS and CDR2 YYNGEE. V was clipped by 0 bases and J by 0 bases; unmatched bases: 0. The length of the CDR3 is 15 residues. CDR3 amino acids: CASSVGQGSGNTIYF. CDR3 bases: TGTGCCAGCAGCGTAGGACAGGGCTCTGGAAACACCATATATTTT.

This clonotype was seen a handful of times. This sequence joins TRBV7-9 and TRBJ1-2, with 9 bases identical to TRBD1. V dropped 0 bases and J dropped 5; count of bases not matched to a gene: 7. This CDR3 has 16 amino acids. The V gene's germline CDR1 is SEHNR and CDR2 FQNEAQ (reference sequence). In nucleotides, the CDR3 is TGTGCCAGCAGCTTAGCGGGGACAGGGAAGGAGTATGGCTACACCTTC. As protein: CASSLAGTGKEYGYTF.

This clonotype occurred a few times. The genes are TRBV12-3 or TRBV12-4 and TRBJ2-4; D possibly corresponds to TRBD1 (5 bases). The CDR3 totals 15 residues. V was cut by 4 bases and J by 5 bases, with 15 bases left in between. CDR3 amino acids: CASSSRQRPQNIQYF. CDR3 coding DNA: TGTGCCAGCAGTTCTCGACAGAGACCCCAAAACATTCAGTACTTC.

The gene calls are TRBV20-1 and TRBJ1-5; D may be TRBD1 (6 bases). The length of the CDR3 is 15 residues. Trimming removed 5 bases from V and 0 bases from J, with 14 bases in between. From germline, CDR1 is DFQATT and CDR2 SNEGSKA (reference sequence). CDR3 protein: CSAGFRGNSNQPQHF. CDR3 DNA: TGCAGTGCTGGATTCAGGGGTAATAGCAATCAGCCCCAGCATTTT.

J is TRBJ1-2 and V is TRBV4-1; D may be TRBD1 (5 bases). The CDR3 has 15 amino acids. Trimming pared 0 bases from V and 7 bases from J, leaving 15 bases between. CDR1 and CDR2 from the germline V gene are MGHRA and YSYEKL. The CDR3 reads CASSQEPGTIPGYTF. In DNA, the CDR3 is TGCGCCAGCAGCCAAGAACCAGGGACCATACCTGGCTACACCTTC.

There are many counts of this clonotype. V is TRBV7-9 and J is TRBJ1-1, with a tentative D call TRBD1 (6 bases). The CDR3 is made up of 18 amino acids. Germline CDR1 and CDR2: SEHNR and FQNEAQ (reference sequence). Trimming left V 1 base short and J 0 bases short, with 18 bases between. CDR3 protein: CASSLGSLSGEMNTEAFF. CDR3 DNA: TGTGCCAGCAGCTTAGGTTCGTTGTCAGGGGAAATGAACACTGAAGCTTTCTTT.

This clonotype has only a few counts. The rearrangement uses TRBV18 and TRBJ1-4; D not resolved. V lost 3 bases and J 8 bases, leaving 13 bases between the germline ends. Per germline, CDR1 KGHSH and CDR2 LQKENI. The CDR3 is made up of 14 amino acids. CDR3 nucleotide sequence: TGTGCCAGCTCACCTGGGCAGGAGAGGGAAAAACTGTTTTTT. Translated: CASSPGQEREKLFF.

This chain uses TRBV20-1 with TRBJ2-5; 14 nucleotides agree with TRBD2. CDR3 size: 16 residues. From germline, CDR1 is DFQATT and CDR2 SNEGSKA (reference sequence). V dropped 6 bases and J dropped 2; count of bases not matched to a gene: 8. The CDR3 region is CSALTSGGATQETQYF. CDR3 nucleotide sequence: TGCAGTGCCCTGACTAGCGGGGGGGCGACACAAGAGACCCAGTACTTC.

There are a few counts of this clonotype. The chain recombines TRBV5-1 with TRBJ1-2, with D perhaps TRBD1 (5 bases). The ends were cut back, 0 bases at V and 5 bases at J, with 8 bases in the middle. In germline, CDR1 is SGHRS, CDR2 YFSETQ. CDR3 length equals 13 residues. CDR3 loop: CASSLVGEYGYTF. In DNA form, the CDR3 reads TGCGCCAGCAGCTTGGTGGGGGAGTATGGCTACACCTTC.

This chain connects TRBV7-2 to TRBJ2-3; 7 bases agree with TRBD1. Germline V CDR1 and CDR2: SGHTA, FQGNSA. V gave up 5 bases and J gave up 2 bases; unmatched junction bases: 10. The CDR3 has 16 residues. This CDR3 reads CASSPYRDRPTDTQYF. The CDR3 DNA is TGTGCCAGCAGCCCGTACCGGGACAGACCCACAGATACGCAGTATTTT.

This clonotype was picked up a small number of times. V and J are TRBV11-1 and TRBJ2-1; D gene unclear. The CDR3 contains 15 residues. CDR1 and CDR2 (germline): SGHAT, FQDESV (reference sequence). V was shortened by 1 base and J by 6 bases, with 13 bases between the two germline ends. The CDR3 is CASSLVPGTGNEQFF. The CDR3 nucleotides read TGTGCCAGCAGCTTAGTCCCAGGAACGGGCAATGAGCAGTTCTTC. Drawing the rest from reference TRBV11-1 and TRBJ2-1, the complete variable domain is EAEVAQSPRYKITEKSQAVAFWCDPISGHATLYWYRQILGQGPELLVQFQDESVVDDSQLPKDRFSAERLKGVDSTLKIQPAELGDSAMYLCASSLVPGTGNEQFFGPGTRLTVL.

The genes are TRBV5-1 and TRBJ2-1, with TRBD2 matching 7 bases. The CDR3 extends over 14 amino acids. Germline V lookup: CDR1 SGHRS, CDR2 YFSETQ. Trimming cost V 8 bases and J 6 bases; bases outside gene matches: 11. The CDR3 coding sequence is TGCGCCAGTCACCGGGGCGGGAGTATCAATGAGCAGTTCTTC. It is translated as CASHRGGSINEQFF.

The gene calls are TRBV7-6 and TRBJ2-5; TRBD2 might be the D (5 bases). Germline CDR1 and CDR2: SGHVS and FNYEAQ. The CDR3 contains 16 residues. Trimming left V 2 bases short and J 7 bases short, with 20 bases between. The DNA for the CDR3 is TGTGCCAGCAGCTTATTCGTGGCGGCGCAAGAGGGGACCCAGTACTTC. This gives the protein CASSLFVAAQEGTQYF.

The table lists this clonotype with a few counts. At one of its ends the junction is not consistent with the germline gene, which may arise from a read error. The CDR3 spells CASSLVAGVNEQYF. The CDR3 DNA follows: TGCGCCAGCAGTTTGGTAGCGGGAGTAAACGAGCAGTACTTC. The chain combines TRBV5-1 with TRBJ2-7; TRBD2 matches at 9 bases. Germline V gene sequence: CDR1 SGHRS, CDR2 YFSETQ. The CDR3 extends over 14 amino acids.